These 27 T cell receptor beta chains were sequenced from one sample in a study of blood T cell repertoires in COVID-19. The assay was immunoSEQ multiplex PCR, and TCRdb's table has in-frame clones only and misses some. This table has 250,000 to 300,000 clones, approximately 91% appearing once. The source material was peripheral blood. These receptors all come from a man between 50 and 59 years old with acute or convalescent COVID-19.

The V and J genes are TRBV5-1 and TRBJ2-5; 9 bases fit TRBD2. Germline lookup yields CDR1 SGHRS and CDR2 YFSETQ. The J segment lost 2 bases and the V segment lost 1 base, leaving 6 bases of the junction unmatched. There are 16 residues in the CDR3. CDR3 loop: CASSLNWAGGQETQYF. The CDR3 DNA is TGCGCCAGCAGCTTGAATTGGGCGGGGGGGCAAGAGACCCAGTACTTC.

The chain recombines TRBV18 with TRBJ2-3; perhaps TRBD2 as D (6 bases). The V gene's germline CDR1 is KGHSH and CDR2 LQKENI. The V end lost 0 bases, the J end lost 6 bases, and 13 bases lay between the germline ends. This CDR3 has 15 residues. The CDR3 protein is CASSPPGGGRDTQYF. Here the CDR3 DNA reads TGTGCCAGCTCACCACCCGGGGGTGGGAGGGATACGCAGTATTTT.

The chain links TRBV27 to TRBJ1-6; no reliable D call. This CDR3 region has 13 residues. The germline V gene encodes CDR1 MNHEY and CDR2 SMNVEV (reference sequence). V shed 3 bases and J shed 10 bases, with 10 bases lying between them. The CDR3: CASSFEGNSPLHF. In DNA, the CDR3 is TGTGCCAGCAGTTTCGAGGGAAACTCACCCCTCCACTTT.

CDR3 protein: CASSREGQRNTEAFF. CDR3 bases: TGTGCCAGCAGCCGGGAGGGTCAGAGGAACACTGAAGCTTTCTTT. The chain has TRBV3-1 (or the pseudogene TRBV3-2) and TRBJ1-1; D not certain. Germline V gene data show CDR1 as LGHDT and CDR2 as YNNKEL (reference sequence). Trimming pared 4 bases from V and 1 base from J, leaving 13 bases between. This CDR3 is 15 amino acids long.

V usage is TRBV9 and J usage is TRBJ2-5, with 13 bases fitting TRBD2. The CDR3 spans 14 residues. The junction had 0 bases not matched to a gene; V was cut back by 3 bases and J by 4 bases. CDR1 and CDR2 from the germline V gene are SGDLS and YYNGEE. CDR3 sequence (DNA): TGTGCCAGCAGCGGGACTAGCGGGGGAGAGACCCAGTACTTC. As protein: CASSGTSGGETQYF. Complete variable domain (other parts from reference TRBV9 and TRBJ2-5): DSGVTQTPKHLITATGQRVTLRCSPRSGDLSVYWYQQSLDQGLQFLIQYYNGEERAKGNILERFSAQQFPDLHSELNLSSLELGDSALYFCASSGTSGGETQYFGPGTRLLVL.

The chain links TRBV19 to TRBJ2-5; D is perhaps TRBD2 (6 bases). CDR3 length: 14 amino acids. V was shortened by 5 bases and J by 5 bases, with 15 bases between the two germline ends. Per germline, CDR1 LNHDA and CDR2 SQIVND (reference sequence). CDR3 DNA sequence: TGTGCCAGTAGTGGTGGTGGGCGGGGCGAGACCCAGTACTTC. Protein sequence: CASSGGGRGETQYF.

This clone was seen only once. The rearrangement joins TRBV7-9 to TRBJ1-1; 7 bases agree with TRBD1. Germline assignment: CDR1 SEHNR and CDR2 FQNEAQ (reference sequence). The length of the CDR3 is 12 residues. J gave up 11 bases and V 1 base, and 4 bases lay outside the gene matches. The CDR3 coding sequence is TGTGCCAGCAGCTTAGTCCAGGGGGATGCTTTCTTT. Translating it yields CASSLVQGDAFF.

This clone has only one observation. The junction differs from germline at one of its ends, possibly a read error. The rearrangement uses TRBV7-9 and TRBJ2-7, with 10 bases lining up with TRBD1. The CDR3 has 16 amino acids. The germline V gene encodes CDR1 SEHNR and CDR2 FQNEAQ (reference sequence). This CDR3 reads CASSLAGTGAAQGVNF. The CDR3 DNA sequence: TGTGCCAGCAGCTTAGCCGGGACAGGGGCCGCTCAGGGGGTTAACTTC. Full variable domain (missing parts from reference TRBV7-9 and TRBJ2-7): DTGVSQNPRHKITKRGQNVTFRCDPISEHNRLYWYRQTLGQGPEFLTYFQNEAQLEKSRLLSDRFSAERPKGSFSTLEIQRTEQGDSAMYLCASSLAGTGAAQGVNFGPGTRLTVT.

V is TRBV7-3 and J is TRBJ1-3; 8 bases agree with TRBD1. From germline, CDR1 is SGHTA and CDR2 FQGTGA. The CDR3 consists of 15 residues. Trimming at V came to 5 bases and at J to 0 bases, leaving 3 bases not matched to a gene. The CDR3 DNA reads as TGTGCCAGCAGCCTAGGGACAGGCTCTGGAAACACCATATATTTT. Protein: CASSLGTGSGNTIYF.

The J gene is TRBJ1-2, the V gene TRBV2; a weak D match, TRBD1 (6 bases). From germline, CDR1 is SNHLY and CDR2 FYNNEI. The CDR3 has 16 amino acids. V gave up 7 bases and J gave up 0 bases, with 18 bases separating them. CDR3 in DNA: TGTGCCAGCACCGAATATCCGGGACACCCTAACTATGGCTACACCTTC. Translated, it gives CASTEYPGHPNYGYTF.

The rearrangement links TRBV13 to TRBJ1-3; D possibly corresponds to TRBD1 (5 bases). Between the trimmed V and J ends, which lost 5 bases and 2 bases, there was a span of 10 bases. The CDR3 is 14 residues long. Germline V lookup: CDR1 PRHDT, CDR2 FYEKMQ (reference sequence). The CDR3 bases are TGTGCCAGCAGCGAACAGGCCCCTGGAAACACCATATATTTT. Amino acids: CASSEQAPGNTIYF.

The chain recombines TRBV12-5 with TRBJ2-7, with 7 bases lining up with TRBD1. V was pared by 5 bases and J by 0 bases, with 7 bases of the junction left unmatched. The germline CDR1 and CDR2 sequences are LGHNT and FRNRAP. The CDR3 is made up of 15 amino acids. Written as DNA, the CDR3 is TGTGCTAGTGGTAGCGGACAGGTCAGCTCCTACGAGCAGTACTTC. It codes for CASGSGQVSSYEQYF.

The genes are TRBV30 and TRBJ2-6; a possible D gene is TRBD1 (6 bases). CDR1 is GTSNPN and CDR2 is SVGIG in the germline V gene (reference sequence). The CDR3 extends over 16 amino acids. V was cut by 5 bases and J by 0 bases, with 14 bases left in between. CDR3 DNA: TGTGCCTGGGCCAGGGGCCTCCTCTCTGGGGCCAACGTCCTGACTTTC. Encoded protein: CAWARGLLSGANVLTF. Full variable domain (rest looked up from reference TRBV30 and TRBJ2-6): SQTIHQWPATLVQPVGSPLSLECTVEGTSNPNLYWYRQAAGRGLQLLFYSVGIGQISSEVPQNLSASRPQDRQFILSSKKLLLSDSGFYLCAWARGLLSGANVLTFGAGSRLTVL.

Comment on this clone: The junction departs from germline at one end; a sequencing error may be responsible. V is TRBV7-7 and J is TRBJ2-2; D unresolved. This CDR3 is 14 amino acids long. Germline V gene sequence: CDR1 SSHAT, CDR2 FNYEAQ (reference sequence). In nucleotides, the CDR3 is TGTGCTAGCAGCTTAACAACAGTCACCGGGGAGCTGTTTTTT. It yields the protein CASSLTTVTGELFF.

This clone was counted a few times. V is TRBV15 and J is TRBJ2-7; 7 bases fit TRBD2. Germline CDR1 LNHNV, CDR2 YYDKDF (reference sequence). CDR3 length equals 12 residues. V was clipped by 8 bases and J by 6 bases; unmatched bases: 7. CDR3 coding DNA: TGTGCCACCGCACACGGGGAGGGCGAGCAGTACTTC. Protein: CATAHGEGEQYF. Full variable domain (rest looked up from reference TRBV15 and TRBJ2-7): DAMVIQNPRYQVTQFGKPVTLSCSQTLNHNVMYWYQQKSSQAPKLLFHYYDKDFNNEADTPDNFQSRRPNTSFCFLDIRSPGLGDTAMYLCATAHGEGEQYFGPGTRLTVT.

CDR3 in amino acids: CAWSLAGGRDTQYF. The CDR3 DNA reads as TGTGCCTGGAGCTTAGCGGGGGGGCGAGATACGCAGTATTTT. The chain links TRBV30 to TRBJ2-3, with 11 bases matching TRBD2. The V and J ends lost 3 bases and 5 bases, in that order; junction bases with no gene match: 4. There are 14 residues in the CDR3. CDR1 and CDR2 (germline): GTSNPN, SVGIG (reference sequence). Full variable domain (remainder filled in from reference TRBV30 and TRBJ2-3): SQTIHQWPATLVQPVGSPLSLECTVEGTSNPNLYWYRQAAGRGLQLLFYSVGIGQISSEVPQNLSASRPQDRQFILSSKKLLLSDSGFYLCAWSLAGGRDTQYFGPGTRLTVL.

The V gene is TRBV7-3, the J gene TRBJ2-7; D is possibly TRBD2 (5 bases). V gave up 5 bases and J gave up 6 bases, with 11 bases separating them. The germline V gene has CDR1 SGHTA and CDR2 FQGTGA. The CDR3 runs 12 residues. The CDR3 DNA is TGTGCCAGCAGCCCTCCTAGCAGCGAGCAGTACTTC. Its protein product is CASSPPSSEQYF.

The chain couples TRBV7-3 to TRBJ2-6; no clear D gene. The V end lost 1 base, the J end lost 0 bases, and 7 bases lay between the germline ends. The CDR3 is 16 residues long. Germline V gene data show CDR1 as SGHTA and CDR2 as FQGTGA. The CDR3 nucleotides read TGTGCCAGCAGCTTAAGATCGGGCTCTGGGGCCAACGTCCTGACTTTC. This gives the protein CASSLRSGSGANVLTF. Filled out from reference TRBV7-3 and TRBJ2-6, the complete variable domain reads GAGVSQTPSNKVTEKGKYVELRCDPISGHTALYWYRQSLGQGPEFLIYFQGTGAADDSGLPNDRFFAVRPEGSVSTLKIQRTERGDSAVYLCASSLRSGSGANVLTFGAGSRLTVL.

This clone was observed a single time. The chain employs TRBV6-5 and TRBJ1-1; D gene uncertain. CDR1 MNHEY and CDR2 SVGAGI come from the germline V gene. CDR3 length equals 14 residues. Trimming cost V 2 bases and J 0 bases, with 7 bases left between them. In DNA, the CDR3 is TGTGCCAGCAGTTACGTCGGAGTGAACACTGAAGCTTTCTTT. Amino acid sequence: CASSYVGVNTEAFF.

The V gene is TRBV29-1, the J gene TRBJ2-2, with unresolved D. This CDR3 has 15 residues. The V end lost 2 bases, the J end lost 6 bases, and 16 bases lay between the germline ends. The V gene's germline CDR1 is SQVTM and CDR2 ANQGSEA. The DNA for the CDR3 is TGCAGCGTTGAAATCCCAGGAAAGAGACCCGGGGAGCTGTTTTTT. Amino acid sequence: CSVEIPGKRPGELFF.

The chain links TRBV30 to TRBJ2-5; 13 bases agree with TRBD2. Germline lookup yields CDR1 GTSNPN and CDR2 SVGIG (reference sequence). The CDR3 covers 16 residues. V was pared by 3 bases and J by 2 bases, with 6 bases of the junction left unmatched. As DNA, the CDR3 is TGTGCCTGGAGCCGAGGACTAGCGGGGGCTCAAGAGACCCAGTACTTC. Amino acid sequence: CAWSRGLAGAQETQYF.

This chain links TRBV6-4 with TRBJ1-2; no firm D call. There are 14 residues in the CDR3. V shed 5 bases and J shed 5 bases, with 15 bases lying between them. Per germline, CDR1 MRHNA and CDR2 SNTAGT. The CDR3 loop is CASSRNGETYGYTF. The CDR3 nucleotides are TGTGCCAGCAGTCGAAATGGTGAGACTTATGGCTACACCTTC.

The chain links TRBV30 to TRBJ2-2; maybe TRBD2 (5 bases). Deletions cut 5 bases from V and 4 bases from J, with 17 bases between. The CDR3 totals 15 residues. In germline, CDR1 is GTSNPN, CDR2 SVGIG (reference sequence). The CDR3 here is CAWGGRSGGTGELFF. CDR3 DNA: TGTGCCTGGGGAGGAAGGTCTGGAGGCACCGGGGAGCTGTTTTTT. Full variable domain (missing parts from reference TRBV30 and TRBJ2-2): SQTIHQWPATLVQPVGSPLSLECTVEGTSNPNLYWYRQAAGRGLQLLFYSVGIGQISSEVPQNLSASRPQDRQFILSSKKLLLSDSGFYLCAWGGRSGGTGELFFGEGSRLTVL.

This clone occurred once. This chain connects TRBV5-1 to TRBJ2-7; 10 bases align to TRBD2. The CDR3 length is 14 residues. CDR1 is SGHRS, CDR2 YFSETQ, per germline. After removal of 4 bases from V and 5 bases from J, the junction contained 6 bases not matched to a gene. This CDR3 is CASSLRLAGDEQYF. The CDR3 nucleotides read TGCGCCAGCAGCCTCCGGCTAGCGGGGGACGAGCAGTACTTC.

The chain employs TRBV4-2 and TRBJ2-3; 10 bases fit TRBD2. The CDR3 length is 18 residues. Germline-derived CDR1 and CDR2 are LGHNA and YNFKEQ. The V and J ends lost 4 bases and 4 bases, in that order; junction bases with no gene match: 14. CDR3 sequence: CASSPRAGGPIIADTQYF. For the CDR3, the DNA is TGTGCCAGCAGCCCACGAGCGGGGGGGCCGATTATCGCAGATACGCAGTATTTT.

The chain joins TRBV5-5 to TRBJ2-7; D gene uncertain. This CDR3 is built from 12 residues. The V end was cut by 4 bases, the J end by 0 bases, with 5 bases between. CDR1 is SGHKS, CDR2 YYEKEE, per germline (reference sequence). The CDR3 reads CASSLSSYEQYF. CDR3 DNA: TGTGCCAGCAGCCTCAGCTCCTACGAGCAGTACTTC.

The chain is built from TRBV3-1 (or the pseudogene TRBV3-2) and TRBJ2-7; D possibly corresponds to TRBD2 (6 bases). Germline CDR1 is LGHDT and CDR2 is YNNKEL (reference sequence). Trimming stripped 1 base from V and 0 bases from J, with 10 bases between. There are 15 residues in the CDR3. Here the CDR3 reads CASSQGWDSSYEQYF. CDR3 DNA sequence: TGTGCCAGCAGCCAAGGCTGGGACTCCTCCTACGAGCAGTACTTC.